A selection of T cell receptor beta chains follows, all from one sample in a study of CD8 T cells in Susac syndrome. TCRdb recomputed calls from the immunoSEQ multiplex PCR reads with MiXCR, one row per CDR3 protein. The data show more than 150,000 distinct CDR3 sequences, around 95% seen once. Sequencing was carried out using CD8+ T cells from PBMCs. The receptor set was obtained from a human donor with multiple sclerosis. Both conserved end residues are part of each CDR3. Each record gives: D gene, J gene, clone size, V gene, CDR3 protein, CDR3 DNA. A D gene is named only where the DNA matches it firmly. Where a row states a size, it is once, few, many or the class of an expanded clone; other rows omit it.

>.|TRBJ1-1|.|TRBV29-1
CSVVGGGEAFF
TGCAGCGTTGTGGGGGGAGGTGAAGCTTTCTTT
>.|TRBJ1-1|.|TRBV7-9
CASSFVLTEAFF
TGTGCCAGCAGCTTCGTATTAACTGAAGCTTTCTTT
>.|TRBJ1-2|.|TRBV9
CASSVAGPNYGYTF
TGTGCCAGCAGCGTAGCAGGCCCTAACTATGGCTACACCTTC
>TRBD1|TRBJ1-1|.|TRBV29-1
CSVDRDSRGNTEAFF
TGCAGCGTAGACAGGGACTCCCGGGGAAACACTGAAGCTTTCTTT
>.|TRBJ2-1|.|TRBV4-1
CASSQDRGSYNEQFF
TGCGCCAGCAGCCAAGATCGGGGCAGCTACAATGAGCAGTTCTTC
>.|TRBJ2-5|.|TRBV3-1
CASSPHLSAWETQYF
TGTGCCAGCAGCCCGCACTTGTCGGCGTGGGAGACCCAGTACTTC
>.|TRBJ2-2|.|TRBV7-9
CASSFRGHQPNTGELFF
TGTGCCAGCAGCTTCCGGGGGCACCAACCCAACACCGGGGAGCTGTTTTTT
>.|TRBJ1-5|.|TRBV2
CASSYTNNQPQHF
TGTGCCAGCAGCTACACGAACAATCAGCCCCAGCATTTT
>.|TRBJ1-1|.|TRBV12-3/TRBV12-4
CASSLQSSTEAFF
TGTGCCAGCAGCCTACAGTCGAGCACTGAAGCTTTCTTT
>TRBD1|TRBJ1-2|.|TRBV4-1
CASSQDRTGYGYTF
TGCGCCAGCAGCCAAGATCGGACAGGCTATGGCTACACCTTC
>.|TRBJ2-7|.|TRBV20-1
CSARAWTSYEQYF
TGCAGTGCTAGGGCGTGGACCTCGTACGAGCAGTACTTC
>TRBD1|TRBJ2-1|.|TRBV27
CASSLGQGLNEQFF
TGTGCCAGCAGTTTGGGACAGGGTTTGAATGAGCAGTTCTTC
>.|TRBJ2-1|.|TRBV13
CASSSGTLTYNEQFF
TGTGCCAGCAGCTCAGGGACTCTTACTTACAATGAGCAGTTCTTC
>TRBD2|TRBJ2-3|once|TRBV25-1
CASSGSSGGAGTDTQYF
TGTGCCAGCAGTGGTTCTAGCGGGGGGGCCGGCACAGATACGCAGTATTTT
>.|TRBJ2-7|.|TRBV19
CASSMGGGDEQYF
TGTGCCAGTAGTATGGGTGGAGGGGACGAGCAGTACTTC
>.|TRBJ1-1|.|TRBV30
CAWSAPSGINTEAFF
TGTGCCTGGAGTGCCCCGAGCGGGATAAACACTGAAGCTTTCTTT
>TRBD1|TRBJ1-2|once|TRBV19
CASTKGPGTGSNYGYTF
TGTGCCAGTACCAAAGGTCCCGGGACAGGGTCCAACTATGGCTACACCTTC
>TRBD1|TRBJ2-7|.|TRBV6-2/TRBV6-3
CASSYVEPGTGSHEQYF
TGTGCCAGCAGTTACGTGGAGCCCGGGACAGGGTCCCACGAGCAGTACTTC
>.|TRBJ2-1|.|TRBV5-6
CASSVGTSISYNEQFF
TGTGCCAGCAGCGTCGGGACTTCCATCTCCTACAATGAGCAGTTCTTC
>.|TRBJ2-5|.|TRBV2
CASTRAGQETQYF
TGTGCCAGCACCAGAGCGGGCCAAGAGACCCAGTACTTC
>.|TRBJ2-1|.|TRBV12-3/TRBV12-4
CASSPSGSNEQFF
TGTGCCAGCAGCCCCTCGGGGAGCAATGAGCAGTTCTTC
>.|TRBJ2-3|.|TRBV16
CASSQSAGILLDTQYF
TGTGCCAGCAGCCAATCCGCAGGGATTCTTTTGGATACGCAGTATTTT
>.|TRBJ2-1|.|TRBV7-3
CASSSPFSSYNEQFF
TGTGCCAGCAGCTCCCCTTTCAGCTCCTACAATGAGCAGTTCTTC
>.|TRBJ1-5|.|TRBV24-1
CATSEYKDRSGNQPQHF
TGTGCCACCAGTGAATACAAAGACCGGAGCGGGAATCAGCCCCAGCATTTT
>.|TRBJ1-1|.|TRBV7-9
CASSRDGSEAFF
TGTGCCAGCAGCCGAGACGGGAGTGAAGCTTTCTTT
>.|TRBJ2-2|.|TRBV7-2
CASSLAWAAGTGELFF
TGTGCCAGCAGCTTAGCTTGGGCCGCAGGCACCGGGGAGCTGTTTTTT
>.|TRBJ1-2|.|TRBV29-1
CSVGRSYGYTF
TGCAGCGTTGGTCGGAGCTATGGCTACACCTTC
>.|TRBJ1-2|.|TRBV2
CAIRGTARDADYGYTF
TGTGCCATCCGCGGAACTGCCAGGGATGCTGACTATGGCTACACCTTC
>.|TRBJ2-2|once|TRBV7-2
CASSGTTVGGELFF
TGTGCCAGCAGCGGGACAACCGTTGGCGGGGAGCTGTTTTTT
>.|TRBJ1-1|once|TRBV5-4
CASSLVPEGWAFF
TGTGCCAGCAGCTTGGTACCGGAAGGGTGGGCTTTCTTT
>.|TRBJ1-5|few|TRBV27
CASSLGLGNQPQHF
TGTGCCAGCAGTCTTGGATTGGGCAATCAGCCCCAGCATTTT
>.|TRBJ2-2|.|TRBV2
CASSEVQSRDTGELFF
TGTGCCAGCAGTGAAGTCCAGTCCCGGGACACCGGGGAGCTGTTTTTT
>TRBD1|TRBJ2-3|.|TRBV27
CASSLSGQGASIITDTQYF
TGTGCCAGCAGTTTATCTGGGCAGGGGGCTTCCATTATCACAGATACGCAGTATTTT
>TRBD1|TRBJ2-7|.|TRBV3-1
CASSQEGQHYEQYF
TGTGCCAGCAGCCAAGAGGGACAGCACTACGAGCAGTACTTC
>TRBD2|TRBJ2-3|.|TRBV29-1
CSAVVAGGRRTDTQYF
TGCAGCGCTGTCGTAGCGGGGGGACGACGCACAGATACGCAGTATTTT
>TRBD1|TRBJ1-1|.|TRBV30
CALGTALMNTEAFF
TGTGCCTTAGGGACAGCTCTCATGAACACTGAAGCTTTCTTT
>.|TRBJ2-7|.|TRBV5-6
CASSNAYEQYF
TGTGCCAGCAGCAACGCCTACGAGCAGTACTTC
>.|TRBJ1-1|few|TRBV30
CAWRRGTEAFF
TGTGCCTGGAGACGCGGGACTGAAGCTTTCTTT
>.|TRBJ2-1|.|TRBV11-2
CASSSRGSQTYNEQFF
TGTGCCAGCAGCTCCCGAGGGTCCCAAACCTACAATGAGCAGTTCTTC
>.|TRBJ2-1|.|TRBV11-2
CASSLVTDAEQFF
TGTGCCAGCAGCTTAGTGACAGATGCTGAGCAGTTCTTC
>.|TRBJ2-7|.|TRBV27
CASSPAGQPRTNEQYF
TGTGCCAGCAGTCCCGCGGGCCAACCGAGGACGAACGAGCAGTACTTC
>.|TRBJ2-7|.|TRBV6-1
CASSGRGVSSYEQYF
TGTGCCAGCAGTGGAAGGGGGGTCAGCTCCTACGAGCAGTACTTC
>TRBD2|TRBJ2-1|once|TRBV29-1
CSKTEGGGGPYNEQFF
TGCAGCAAGACTGAGGGCGGGGGGGGACCCTACAATGAGCAGTTCTTC
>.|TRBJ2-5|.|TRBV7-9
CASSPSGGDGETQYF
TGTGCCAGCAGCCCATCCGGCGGGGACGGGGAGACCCAGTACTTC
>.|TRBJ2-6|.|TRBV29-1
CSAETGANVLTF
TGCAGCGCCGAAACTGGGGCCAACGTCCTGACTTTC
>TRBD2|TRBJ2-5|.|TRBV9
CASGGAGDQETQYF
TGTGCCAGCGGGGGAGCGGGGGATCAAGAGACCCAGTACTTC
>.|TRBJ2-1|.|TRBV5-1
CASSLSKGRGNEQFF
TGCGCCAGCAGCTTGTCAAAGGGAAGGGGCAATGAGCAGTTCTTC
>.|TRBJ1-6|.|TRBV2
CASSGGHNSPLHF
TGTGCCAGCAGCGGCGGTCATAATTCACCCCTCCACTTT
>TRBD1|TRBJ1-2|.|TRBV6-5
CASSYAGGGYGYTF
TGTGCCAGCAGTTACGCAGGGGGCGGGTATGGCTACACCTTC
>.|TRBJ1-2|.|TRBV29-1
CSVGGYGYTF
TGCAGCGTTGGTGGCTATGGCTACACCTTC
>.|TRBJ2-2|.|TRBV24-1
CATSEQDGGFLFF
TGTGCCACCAGTGAGCAGGACGGTGGCTTTCTGTTTTTT
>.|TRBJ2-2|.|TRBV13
CASSPLPGDGNTGELFF
TGTGCCAGCAGCCCCCTCCCCGGAGACGGCAACACCGGGGAGCTGTTTTTT
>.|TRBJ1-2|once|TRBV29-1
CSVTENYGYTF
TGCAGCGTTACAGAGAACTATGGCTACACCTTC